The text below deals with one TCR beta chain. Its specificity is unknown. The entry originates in a study of T cells in Graves' hyperthyroidism and ophthalmopathy. Overall study context: Blood from the periphery was taken at initial diagnosis, before any treatment.

The study's findings and limits: A 13 V-J signature model discriminated ophthalmopathy versus stable hyperthyroidism.

Per germline, CDR1 SQVTM and CDR2 ANQGSEA. The CDR3 consists of 14 residues. Germline trimming cut 5 bases from V and 2 bases from J; bases unmatched to any gene: 8. Amplification targeted TCR beta CDR3 regions from RNA transcripts. HTBI primers were the set used in a first-round RT-PCR of the TCR CDR3. TCRdb reprocessed the multiplex PCR reads via MiXCR and lists one record per CDR3 protein. This sample has roughly 700,000 distinct CDR3 sequences, with about 18% found just once. The gene calls are TRBV29-1 and TRBJ2-7; 8 bases map to TRBD1. Input material: blood. This TCR came from a man aged 50-59 years with Graves' hyperthyroidism. CDR3 coding DNA: TGCAGCGTTCTATCCGGGACAGGCACCTACGAGCAGTACTTC. This encodes CSVLSGTGTYEQYF.